This passage covers 29 T cell receptor beta chains from one sample sequenced in a study of blood T cell repertoires in COVID-19 (dated by TCRdb to the early 2020s). Libraries were built with the immunoSEQ multiplex PCR assay. Drawn from immuneACCESS, this table holds only the in-frame rearrangements with V and J called that TCRdb kept. Clones are partly lost; checked studies trace under half to an unresolved V gene and leave the rest unexplained. This sample comprises 95,000 or so clones, around nine tenths of them detected only once. The top ten clones comprise 3% to 4% of the sample. The sequenced sample was peripheral blood. The receptors stem from a woman in her 70s with acute or convalescent COVID-19.

This chain connects TRBV27 to TRBJ2-2; D remains unclear. The length of the CDR3 is 16 residues. Germline V gives CDR1 MNHEY, CDR2 SMNVEV (reference sequence). V lost 1 base and J 0 bases, leaving 9 bases between the germline ends. CDR3 protein: CASSLLKATNTGELFF. CDR3 coding DNA: TGTGCCAGCAGTTTATTGAAAGCTACGAACACCGGGGAGCTGTTTTTT.

The chain has TRBV11-2 and TRBJ1-1, with D unclear. CDR1 and CDR2 from the germline V gene are SGHAT and FQNNGV. Between the trimmed V and J ends, which lost 2 bases and 4 bases, there was a span of 14 bases. CDR3 length: 15 amino acids. As DNA, the CDR3 is TGTGCCAGCAGCTTATGGTCAAACGGTGGCACTGAAGCTTTCTTT. Encoded protein: CASSLWSNGGTEAFF.

V is TRBV6-5 and J is TRBJ1-1; D ambiguous. Germline CDR1 MNHEY, CDR2 SVGAGI. The CDR3 consists of 13 residues. The V end lost 6 bases, the J end lost 5 bases, and 13 bases lay between the germline ends. CDR3: CASSARRETEAFF. CDR3 coding DNA: TGTGCCAGCAGCGCTAGGAGAGAGACTGAAGCTTTCTTT.

This rearrangement joins TRBV13 to TRBJ1-2; 11 positions agree with TRBD1. The germline CDR1 and CDR2 sequences are PRHDT and FYEKMQ (reference sequence). V lost 11 bases, J lost 7 bases, and 15 bases stayed unmatched. The CDR3 runs to 15 residues. The CDR3 DNA sequence: TGTGCCGGGCTTACTTGGGACAGGGGGTTCGGTGGCTACACCTTC. Protein product: CAGLTWDRGFGGYTF. Based on the CDR3 plus reference TRBV13 and TRBJ1-2, the full variable domain is AAGVIQSPRHLIKEKRETATLKCYPIPRHDTVYWYQQGPGQDPQFLISFYEKMQSDKGSIPDRFSAQQFSDYHSELNMSSLELGDSALYFCAGLTWDRGFGGYTFGSGTRLTVV.

J is TRBJ1-5 and V is TRBV3-1 (or the pseudogene TRBV3-2); D is ambiguous. Trimming removed 1 base at V and 2 bases at J, with 6 bases between. The CDR3 has 14 amino acids. CDR1 is LGHDT, CDR2 YNNKEL, per germline (reference sequence). This chain's CDR3 is CASSQAGGNQPQHF. The CDR3 DNA follows: TGTGCCAGCAGCCAAGCCGGGGGCAATCAGCCCCAGCATTTT.

In this sample, this clone turned up once. This chain uses TRBV11-2 with TRBJ1-5; 10 positions match TRBD1. This CDR3 region has 16 residues. CDR1 is SGHAT and CDR2 is FQNNGV in the germline V gene. The V and J ends lost 2 bases and 2 bases, in that order; junction bases with no gene match: 3. The CDR3 bases are TGTGCCAGCAGCTTATACGGACAGGGGGGCAATCAGCCCCAGCATTTT. As protein: CASSLYGQGGNQPQHF.

J is TRBJ2-3 and V is TRBV2, with a possible D match to TRBD2 (7 bases). The germline V gene has CDR1 SNHLY and CDR2 FYNNEI. Trimming pared 7 bases from V and 0 bases from J, leaving 11 bases between. The CDR3 totals 14 residues. The CDR3 is CASKGGQSTDTQYF. Here the CDR3 DNA reads TGTGCCAGCAAGGGGGGGCAGAGCACAGATACGCAGTATTTT.

The table lists this clone with a count of one. V and J are TRBV3-1 (or the pseudogene TRBV3-2) and TRBJ2-1; a weak D match, TRBD2 (7 bases). The V gene lost 1 base and the J gene lost 7 bases, with 17 bases spanning the gap. The CDR3 length is 16 residues. Germline V gives CDR1 LGHDT, CDR2 YNNKEL (reference sequence). CDR3 amino acids: CASSQGIGGPGNEQFF. In DNA form, the CDR3 reads TGTGCCAGCAGCCAAGGAATCGGGGGGCCGGGTAATGAGCAGTTCTTC.

This clone has a single count. V is TRBV6-5 and J is TRBJ2-5; 14 nucleotides align to TRBD2. This CDR3 contains 16 residues. Germline values: CDR1 MNHEY, CDR2 SVGAGI. V shed 4 bases, J shed 5 bases, and the junction held 6 bases outside the gene matches. CDR3 sequence (DNA): TGTGCCAGCAGTTCCTTGACTAGCGGGGGGGGTGAGACCCAGTACTTC. This gives the protein CASSSLTSGGGETQYF.

The V gene is TRBV19, the J gene TRBJ2-1; the match to TRBD2 covers 13 bases. CDR1 is LNHDA, CDR2 SQIVND, per germline (reference sequence). The junction had 18 bases not matched to a gene; V was cut back by 7 bases and J by 6 bases. The CDR3 has 19 residues. CDR3 bases: TGTGCCAGTATCCCTAGGACTAGCGGGAGCCCCCTAAAGGTCAATGAGCAGTTCTTC. This gives the protein CASIPRTSGSPLKVNEQFF.

The J gene is TRBJ1-3, the V gene TRBV28; TRBD1 is a possible D gene (6 bases). Germline CDR1 reads MDHEN; CDR2 reads SYDVKM. Trimming stripped 8 bases from V and 7 bases from J, with 18 bases between. The CDR3 covers 14 residues. CDR3 in DNA: TGTGCCAGCGGTACTGTAGGGACACCTAACACCATATATTTT. As protein: CASGTVGTPNTIYF.

J is TRBJ1-3 and V is TRBV6-6; D call uncertain. Germline CDR1 is MNHNY and CDR2 is SVGAGI (reference sequence). Deletions cut 5 bases from V and 5 bases from J, with 7 bases between. CDR3 length equals 12 residues. This CDR3 is CASSGTRNTIYF. The DNA of the CDR3 is TGTGCCAGCAGTGGTACACGAAACACCATATATTTT.

The V gene is TRBV6-5, the J gene TRBJ1-2; the match to TRBD1 covers 7 bases. The ends lost 4 bases at V and 8 bases at J; junction bases unmatched: 16. The CDR3 runs to 16 residues. CDR1 and CDR2 from the germline V gene are MNHEY and SVGAGI. For the CDR3, the DNA is TGTGCCAGCAGTTCGCCCGCCGGGACAGCCTATGGGGGCTACACCTTC. It codes for CASSSPAGTAYGGYTF.

This chain uses TRBV28 with TRBJ1-2, with 10 positions matching TRBD1. Trimming cost V 6 bases and J 4 bases; bases outside gene matches: 8. The CDR3 length is 15 residues. From germline, CDR1 is MDHEN and CDR2 SYDVKM. In DNA, the CDR3 is TGTGCCAGCAGCCACGGACAGGGGGGACCCTATGGCTACACCTTC. It specifies CASSHGQGGPYGYTF.

The V call is TRBV5-1, the J call TRBJ1-2; TRBD1 aligns across 7 bases. CDR3 size: 15 residues. Germline CDR1 is SGHRS and CDR2 is YFSETQ. V trimming: 4 bases; J trimming: 0 bases; junction bases outside the gene matches: 6. CDR3 loop: CASSVDRLANYGYTF. For the CDR3, the DNA is TGCGCCAGCAGCGTGGACAGGTTAGCTAACTATGGCTACACCTTC.

The chain has TRBV15 and TRBJ1-2; TRBD1 aligns across 9 bases. This CDR3 is built from 17 residues. With V trimmed by 0 bases and J by 6 bases, 11 bases remained unmatched. From germline, CDR1 is LNHNV and CDR2 YYDKDF (reference sequence). The CDR3 sequence is CATSREGRDRAFDGYTF. CDR3 bases: TGTGCCACCAGCAGAGAGGGTCGGGACAGGGCTTTCGATGGCTACACCTTC.

The chain links TRBV7-9 to TRBJ1-3; 8 nucleotides line up with TRBD1. Germline CDR1 and CDR2: SEHNR and FQNEAQ (reference sequence). V lost 2 bases, J lost 11 bases, and 14 bases stayed unmatched. This CDR3 comprises 16 residues. The CDR3 DNA reads as TGTGCCAGCAGCTTAAGGTCCAGGGGGCTACAGGCCCCCATATATTTT. Translation gives CASSLRSRGLQAPIYF.

The chain uses TRBV5-1 and TRBJ1-1; 7 bases are a match to TRBD1. Germline CDR1 is SGHRS and CDR2 is YFSETQ. V lost 4 bases to trimming and J lost 0 bases; unmatched junction nucleotides: 3. The CDR3 length is 14 residues. CDR3 amino acids: CASSTTGVNTEAFF. CDR3 nucleotide sequence: TGCGCCAGCAGCACCACAGGGGTGAACACTGAAGCTTTCTTT.

V and J are TRBV7-2 and TRBJ1-3; TRBD1 aligns across 9 bases. Germline V gives CDR1 SGHTA, CDR2 FQGNSA. The CDR3 loop spans 14 amino acids. Unmatched junction bases numbered 1, after V lost 1 base and J lost 6 bases. The CDR3 loop is CASSLGTGVNTIYF. The CDR3 region has the DNA TGTGCCAGCAGCTTAGGGACAGGGGTAAACACCATATATTTT.

The chain uses TRBV6-5 and TRBJ1-6, with TRBD1 identical over 10 bases. This CDR3 comprises 15 residues. The V gene end was trimmed by 3 bases and the J gene end by 10 bases; junction bases not matched to a gene: 6. CDR1 and CDR2 from the germline V gene are MNHEY and SVGAGI. CDR3 region: CASSYGDRGDSPLHF. As DNA, the CDR3 is TGTGCCAGCAGTTATGGGGACAGGGGTGACTCACCCCTCCACTTT.

This clone has just one count. The V gene is TRBV19, the J gene TRBJ2-3; 12 bases match TRBD1. V gave up 6 bases and J gave up 5 bases; unmatched junction bases: 9. The CDR3 consists of 16 residues. Germline V gene sequence: CDR1 LNHDA, CDR2 SQIVND (reference sequence). The DNA for the CDR3 is TGTGCCAGTAGAACCGGGACAGGGGGCCTGGTAGATACGCAGTATTTT. This gives the protein CASRTGTGGLVDTQYF.

CDR3 sequence (DNA): TGCGCCAGCAGCCAAGTTAGCTGGGGAGGTCGGGCCACGTACTTC. As protein: CASSQVSWGGRATYF. The chain uses TRBV4-1 and TRBJ2-5, with a weak D call TRBD2 (6 bases). This CDR3 contains 15 residues. Deletions cut 1 base from V and 13 bases from J, with 22 bases between. Germline V CDR1 and CDR2: MGHRA, YSYEKL.

V gene TRBV11-1 combines with J gene TRBJ1-2, with a weak D call TRBD1 (6 bases). There are 15 residues in the CDR3. Deletions cut 4 bases from V and 0 bases from J, with 12 bases between. Per the germline V gene, CDR1 is SGHAT and CDR2 is FQDESV (reference sequence). As DNA, the CDR3 is TGTGCCAGCAGCTCAACAGGGAGTTCTAACTATGGCTACACCTTC. Translated: CASSSTGSSNYGYTF.

This clone has just one count. This chain connects TRBV30 to TRBJ1-6, with D perhaps TRBD1 (5 bases). The V gene lost 2 bases and the J gene lost 9 bases, with 11 bases spanning the gap. The germline V gene encodes CDR1 GTSNPN and CDR2 SVGIG (reference sequence). CDR3 length: 13 amino acids. CDR3 sequence: CAWSLTAGSPLHF. The DNA for the CDR3 is TGTGCCTGGAGTTTGACAGCGGGTTCACCCCTCCACTTT.

This clone was observed a handful of times. The CDR3 is CVRSPNPRSGQASSYNSPLHF. The CDR3 DNA follows: TGTGTCAGAAGCCCCAACCCTCGGTCGGGACAGGCAAGCTCCTATAATTCACCCCTCCACTTT. This chain uses TRBV7-5 with TRBJ1-6; the D segment call TRBD1 is taken from the table without a DNA check. TRBV7-5 is shown as a pseudogene. The CDR3 covers 21 residues.

The chain is built from TRBV7-9 and TRBJ2-7; 9 bases are shared with TRBD2. J was trimmed by 2 bases and V by 5 bases; bases with no gene match: 7. CDR3 size: 15 residues. Per germline, CDR1 SEHNR and CDR2 FQNEAQ (reference sequence). As DNA, the CDR3 is TGTGCCAGCAGCGGCGGGAGGGGAAAAACCTACGAGCAGTACTTC. It encodes CASSGGRGKTYEQYF.

J is TRBJ2-3 and V is TRBV5-4, with D unresolved. Germline V gene data show CDR1 as SGHNT and CDR2 as YYREEE (reference sequence). Trimming cost V 1 base and J 2 bases, with 8 bases left between them. This CDR3 comprises 14 residues. The CDR3 DNA follows: TGTGCCAGCAGCTTGTGGCAGATCACAGATACGCAGTATTTT. This encodes CASSLWQITDTQYF.

V gene TRBV5-4 combines with J gene TRBJ2-3; TRBD2 agrees at 13 bases. The CDR3 is 18 amino acids. Germline CDR1 SGHNT, CDR2 YYREEE (reference sequence). The V segment lost 4 bases and the J segment 5 bases; nucleotides outside the gene matches: 13. CDR3 sequence: CASSPRTSGSLQGDTQYF. CDR3 nucleotides: TGTGCCAGCAGCCCCAGGACTAGCGGGAGCTTACAAGGAGATACGCAGTATTTT.

The chain employs TRBV7-9 and TRBJ1-1; D gene ambiguous. Germline CDR1 is SEHNR and CDR2 is FQNEAQ (reference sequence). V shed 5 bases and J shed 1 base, with 11 bases lying between them. The CDR3 is 14 amino acids. The CDR3 loop is CASSQELGNTEAFF. The CDR3 DNA sequence: TGTGCCAGCAGCCAAGAGCTAGGGAACACTGAAGCTTTCTTT.